Below are 15 T cell receptor beta chains sequenced from a single sample in a study of blood T cells in healthy people across ages. With a J-beta primer mix and a sample-barcoded 5' primer, a second PCR ran about 7 to 11 cycles. TCRdb used MiXCR to reprocess the 5' RACE reads, holding one entry per CDR3 protein. The sample has about 1.5 million distinct CDR3 sequences, about 42% seen once. Material: blood. The origin of the receptors is a woman younger than 35 in good health.

This clonotype was detected a few times. The J gene is TRBJ1-2, the V gene TRBV12-3 or TRBV12-4, with a tentative D call TRBD1 (6 bases). This CDR3 is built from 12 residues. Trimming pared 6 bases from V and 8 bases from J, leaving 13 bases between. In nucleotides, the CDR3 is TGTGCCAGCAGGCGTTACAGGGAAGGCTACACCTTC. Translation: CASRRYREGYTF.

This clonotype came up once. J is TRBJ2-5 and V is TRBV9, with 9 bases that match TRBD2. The junction had 8 bases not matched to a gene; V was cut back by 0 bases and J by 5 bases. The CDR3 is 16 amino acids. The germline CDR1 and CDR2 sequences are SGDLS and YYNGEE. CDR3 coding DNA: TGTGCCAGCAGCGTAGGAATTAGCGGGGGAAGGGAGACCCAGTACTTC. It encodes CASSVGISGGRETQYF.

This clonotype was picked up a small number of times. This CDR3 reads CSARGFGQGVSYEQYF. CDR3 sequence (DNA): TGCAGTGCTAGGGGTTTCGGACAGGGGGTCTCCTACGAGCAGTACTTC. V and J are TRBV20-1 and TRBJ2-7; TRBD1 matches 10 bases. V dropped 3 bases and J dropped 0; count of bases not matched to a gene: 8. The germline V gene has CDR1 DFQATT and CDR2 SNEGSKA (reference sequence). The CDR3 is made up of 16 amino acids.

J is TRBJ2-7 and V is TRBV29-1; TRBD2 might be the D (7 bases). This CDR3 contains 16 residues. Germline CDR1 SQVTM, CDR2 ANQGSEA. The ends were cut back, 5 bases at V and 4 bases at J, with 24 bases in the middle. The CDR3 here is CSVFGTAGASSYEQYF. CDR3 nucleotide sequence: TGCAGCGTTTTTGGGACGGCGGGGGCCTCTTCTTACGAGCAGTACTTC.

The gene calls are TRBV27 and TRBJ2-7; D is possibly TRBD1 (5 bases). Germline V gene data show CDR1 as MNHEY and CDR2 as SMNVEV (reference sequence). The ends were cut back, 8 bases at V and 3 bases at J, with 20 bases in the middle. This CDR3 has 15 residues. The CDR3 here is CASASPGRFSYEQYF. In DNA form, the CDR3 reads TGTGCCAGCGCCAGCCCAGGGCGATTCAGCTACGAGCAGTACTTC.

With regard to this clonotype: At one of its ends the junction is not consistent with the germline gene, which may arise from a read error. The rearrangement joins TRBV29-1 to TRBJ1-2, with no clear D. Germline V gives CDR1 SQVTM, CDR2 ANQGSEA. The CDR3 length is 11 residues. The CDR3 is CSATHNYGDTF. CDR3 nucleotides: TGCAGCGCCACACATAACTATGGCGACACCTTC.

The CDR3 DNA follows: TGCAGTGCTAGAGGGAGGGGGCTCGCCTACGAGCAGTACTTC. Encoded protein: CSARGRGLAYEQYF. V is TRBV20-1 and J is TRBJ2-7, with D perhaps TRBD1 (7 bases). V was shortened by 1 base and J by 2 bases, with 12 bases between the two germline ends. CDR3 length: 14 amino acids. Germline CDR1 and CDR2: DFQATT and SNEGSKA (reference sequence).

The rearrangement joins TRBV6-2 or TRBV6-3 to TRBJ2-7, with D uncertain. This CDR3 spans 13 amino acids. The V end lost 4 bases, the J end lost 3 bases, and 10 bases lay between the germline ends. Germline CDR1 and CDR2: MNHEY and SVGEGT. CDR3 DNA sequence: TGTGCCAGCAGTTCCAGACACCACTACGAGCAGTACTTC. Its translation: CASSSRHHYEQYF.

The chain recombines TRBV5-1 with TRBJ2-5; tentatively, D is TRBD1 (6 bases). The J call may be wrong; the DNA end is better matched by TRBJ2-7. Germline CDR1 is SGHRS and CDR2 is YFSETQ. CDR3 length: 14 amino acids. The CDR3 sequence: CASSLDRVDDEQYF. The CDR3 DNA reads as TGCGCCAGCAGCTTGGACAGGGTCGACGACGAGCAGTACTTC.

This clonotype was recorded a few times. This chain joins TRBV4-1 and TRBJ1-6, with TRBD1 matching over 7 bases. The germline gives CDR1 MGHRA, CDR2 YSYEKL. V was clipped by 0 bases and J by 2 bases; unmatched bases: 7. The CDR3 length is 18 residues. CDR3 region: CASSQDRYRGTYNSPLHF. CDR3 bases: TGCGCCAGCAGCCAAGATCGGTACAGGGGAACCTATAATTCACCCCTCCACTTT.

The J gene is TRBJ1-1, the V gene TRBV10-3; possible D gene TRBD1, 5 bases. V was cut by 4 bases and J by 4 bases, with 10 bases left in between. This CDR3 region has 13 residues. CDR1 and CDR2 from the germline V gene are ENHRY and SYGVKD. Here the CDR3 reads CAISVGGRTEAFF. For the CDR3, the DNA is TGTGCCATCAGTGTTGGGGGACGCACTGAAGCTTTCTTT.

This chain uses TRBV7-6 with TRBJ2-4, with 10 bases identical to TRBD1. The germline V gene has CDR1 SGHVS and CDR2 FNYEAQ. The CDR3 runs 17 residues. After removal of 5 bases from V and 13 bases from J, the junction contained 20 bases not matched to a gene. CDR3 nucleotides: TGTGCCAGCAGCAAGGGAGACAGGGGGCCAAGAAGTCAAAAGCAGTACTTC. It specifies CASSKGDRGPRSQKQYF.

J is TRBJ2-2 and V is TRBV11-2; a weak D match, TRBD1 (5 bases). Germline CDR1 reads SGHAT; CDR2 reads FQNNGV. CDR3 length equals 14 residues. V gave up 5 bases and J gave up 3 bases, with 10 bases separating them. The chain's CDR3 is CASSPDSYTGELFF. The DNA of the CDR3 is TGTGCCAGCAGCCCCGACAGCTACACCGGGGAGCTGTTTTTT.

The chain combines TRBV6-2 or TRBV6-3 with TRBJ1-1, with 9 bases that match TRBD1. The CDR3 length is 14 residues. Losses at the gene ends were 6 bases for V and 6 bases for J; bases not matched to a gene: 8. Germline V lookup: CDR1 MNHEY, CDR2 SVGEGT. The CDR3 bases are TGTGCCAGCAGCCGGGGGACAGGGTTCTCTGAAGCTTTCTTT. It codes for CASSRGTGFSEAFF.

Worth noting for this clonotype: Being one base from a much bigger clone, this may be a read error. The V call is TRBV9, the J call TRBJ2-3; the match to TRBD2 covers 9 bases. After removal of 4 bases from V and 4 bases from J, the junction contained 7 bases not matched to a gene. This CDR3 is built from 15 residues. Germline CDR1 reads SGDLS; CDR2 reads YYNGEE. The CDR3 region has the DNA TGTGCCAGCAGCCCTAGCGGGGTTAGCGCAGATACGCAGTATTTT. This gives the protein CASSPSGVSADTQYF.